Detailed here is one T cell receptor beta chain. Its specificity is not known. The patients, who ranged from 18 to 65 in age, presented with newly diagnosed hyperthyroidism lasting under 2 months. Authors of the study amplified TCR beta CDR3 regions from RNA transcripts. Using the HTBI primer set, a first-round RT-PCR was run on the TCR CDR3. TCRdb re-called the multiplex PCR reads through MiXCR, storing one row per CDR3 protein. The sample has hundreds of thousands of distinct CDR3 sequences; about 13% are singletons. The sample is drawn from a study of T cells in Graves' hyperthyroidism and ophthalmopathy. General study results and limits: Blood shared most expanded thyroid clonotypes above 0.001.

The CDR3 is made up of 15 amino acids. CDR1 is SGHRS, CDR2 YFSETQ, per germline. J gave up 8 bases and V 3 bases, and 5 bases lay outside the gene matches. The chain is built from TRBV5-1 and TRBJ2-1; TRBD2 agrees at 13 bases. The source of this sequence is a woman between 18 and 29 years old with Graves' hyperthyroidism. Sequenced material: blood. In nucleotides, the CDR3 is TGCGCCAGCAGCTACGGACTAGCGGGGGTGGATGAGCAGTTCTTC. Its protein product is CASSYGLAGVDEQFF.